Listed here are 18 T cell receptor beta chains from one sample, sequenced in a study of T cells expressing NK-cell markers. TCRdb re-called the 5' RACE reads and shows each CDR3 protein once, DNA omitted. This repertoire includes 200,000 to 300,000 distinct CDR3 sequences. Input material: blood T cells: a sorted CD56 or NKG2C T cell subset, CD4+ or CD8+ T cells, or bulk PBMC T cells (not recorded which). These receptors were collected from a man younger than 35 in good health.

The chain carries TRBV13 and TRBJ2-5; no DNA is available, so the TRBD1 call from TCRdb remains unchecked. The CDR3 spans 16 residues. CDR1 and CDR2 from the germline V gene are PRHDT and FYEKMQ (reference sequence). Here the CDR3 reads CASSPRGRGSQETQYF.

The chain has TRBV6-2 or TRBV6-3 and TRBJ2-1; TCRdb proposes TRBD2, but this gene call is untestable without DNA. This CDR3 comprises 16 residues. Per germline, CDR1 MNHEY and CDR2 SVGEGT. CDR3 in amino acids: CASSYFDSSPYNEQFF.

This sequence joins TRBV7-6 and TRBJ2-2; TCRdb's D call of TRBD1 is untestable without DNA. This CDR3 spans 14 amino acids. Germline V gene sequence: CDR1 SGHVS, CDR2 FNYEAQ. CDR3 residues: CASRQGANTGELFF.

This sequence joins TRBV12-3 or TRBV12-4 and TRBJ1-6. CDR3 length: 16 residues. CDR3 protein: CASSLRRSSYNSPLHF.

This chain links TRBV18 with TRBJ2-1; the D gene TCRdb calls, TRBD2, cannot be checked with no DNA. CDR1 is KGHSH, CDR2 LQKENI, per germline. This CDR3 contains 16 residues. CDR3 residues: CASSPIAGATYNEQFF.

The chain's CDR3 is CASSEPYRVGIYGYTF. This chain joins TRBV25-1 and TRBJ1-2; TCRdb names TRBD1, which stays unverified in the absence of DNA. CDR1 and CDR2 (germline): MGHDK, SYGVNS. The CDR3 has 16 amino acids.

CDR3 amino acids: CASSQEGRLDTQYF. The rearrangement uses TRBV14 and TRBJ2-3. From germline, CDR1 is SGHDN and CDR2 FVKESK. This CDR3 is built from 14 residues. Supplemented by reference TRBV14 and TRBJ2-3, the full variable domain reads EAGVTQFPSHSVIEKGQTVTLRCDPISGHDNLYWYRRVMGKEIKFLLHFVKESKQDESGMPNNRFLAERTGGTYSTLKVQPAELEDSGVYFCASSQEGRLDTQYFGPGTRLTVL.

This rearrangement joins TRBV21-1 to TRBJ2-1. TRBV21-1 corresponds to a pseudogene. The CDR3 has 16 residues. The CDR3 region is CASSKAYGRACNEQFF.

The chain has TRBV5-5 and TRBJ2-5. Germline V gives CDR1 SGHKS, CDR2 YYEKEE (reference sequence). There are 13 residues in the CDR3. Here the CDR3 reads CASSLDKQETQYF.

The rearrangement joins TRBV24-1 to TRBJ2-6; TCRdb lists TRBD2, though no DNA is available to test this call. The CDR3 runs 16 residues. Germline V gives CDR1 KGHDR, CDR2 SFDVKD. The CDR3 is CATSDSGLSGANVLTF.

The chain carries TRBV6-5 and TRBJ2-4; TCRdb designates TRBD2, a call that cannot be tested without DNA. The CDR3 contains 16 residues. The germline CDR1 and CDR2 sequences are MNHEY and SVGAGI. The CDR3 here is CASSSFWEGPENIQYF.

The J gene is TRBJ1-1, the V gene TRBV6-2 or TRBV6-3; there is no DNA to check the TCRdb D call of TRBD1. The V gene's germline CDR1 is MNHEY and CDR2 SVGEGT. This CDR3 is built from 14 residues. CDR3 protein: CASSYAGEGTEAFF.

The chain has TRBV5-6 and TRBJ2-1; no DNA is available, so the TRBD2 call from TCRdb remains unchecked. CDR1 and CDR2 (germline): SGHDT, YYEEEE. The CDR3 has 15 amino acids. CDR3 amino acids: CASSLFSGRDNEQFF.

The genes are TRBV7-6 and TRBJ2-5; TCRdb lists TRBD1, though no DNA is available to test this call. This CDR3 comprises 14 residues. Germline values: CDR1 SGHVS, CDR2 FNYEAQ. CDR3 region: CASSLSRGEETQYF.

CDR3 amino acids: CASSQGFAGGANTGELFF. The V and J genes are TRBV4-2 and TRBJ2-2; TCRdb reports TRBD2, a call that lacks DNA to check it against. The germline V gene encodes CDR1 LGHNA and CDR2 YNFKEQ. The CDR3 contains 18 residues.

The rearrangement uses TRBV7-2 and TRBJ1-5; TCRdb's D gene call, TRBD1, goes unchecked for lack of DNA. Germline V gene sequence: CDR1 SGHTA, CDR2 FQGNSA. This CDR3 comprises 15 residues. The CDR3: CASSSDGGRNQPQHF.

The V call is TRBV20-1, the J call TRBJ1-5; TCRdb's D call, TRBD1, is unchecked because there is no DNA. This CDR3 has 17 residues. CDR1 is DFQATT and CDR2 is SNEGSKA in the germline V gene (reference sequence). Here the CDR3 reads CSGRDTGRGGRNQPQHF.

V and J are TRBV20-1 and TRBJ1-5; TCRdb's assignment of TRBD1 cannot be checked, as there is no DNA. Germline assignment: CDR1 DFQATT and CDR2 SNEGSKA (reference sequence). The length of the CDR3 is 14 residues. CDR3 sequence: CSAPDRSLNQPQHF.